Presented here are 5 T cell receptor beta chains from one specimen sequenced in a study of OX40 agonist ivuxolimab in advanced cancers. Libraries were prepared by immunoSEQ multiplex PCR; TCRdb keeps only in-frame clonotypes and omits some of them. The sample shows just over 90,000 clones, around 94% of them seen only once. This specimen was CD4+ or CD8+ T cells sorted from blood, taken in a trial of the OX40 agonist ivuxolimab. The receptors shown here come from an adult with an advanced solid tumor such as melanoma, head and neck, liver or kidney cancer.

The gene calls are TRBV7-6 and TRBJ2-5; 8 bases align to TRBD1. Germline assignment: CDR1 SGHVS and CDR2 FNYEAQ. The CDR3 totals 14 residues. The junction had 9 bases not matched to a gene; V was cut back by 5 bases and J by 7 bases. DNA of the CDR3: TGTGCCAGCAGCCCCGAGGGGACAGGCAGGACCCAGTACTTC. This translates into CASSPEGTGRTQYF.

Remarks on this clone: One end of the junction varies from germline; a read error may be responsible. This chain links TRBV28 with TRBJ1-1; possibly TRBD1 for D (6 bases). CDR1 is MDHEN, CDR2 SYDVKM, per germline. This CDR3 has 16 amino acids. The CDR3 sequence is CASSLMGARLKTEAFF. CDR3 bases: TGTGCCAGCAGTTTAATGGGGGCGCGATTGAAAACTGAAGCTTTCTTT.

This clone was seen only once. The rearrangement uses TRBV18 and TRBJ2-3; 8 bases are a match to TRBD1. The CDR3 extends over 14 amino acids. The V and J ends lost 6 bases and 2 bases, in that order; junction bases with no gene match: 4. The germline gives CDR1 KGHSH, CDR2 LQKENI. The CDR3 loop reads CASSPDRATDTQYF. For the CDR3, the DNA is TGTGCCAGCTCCCCGGACAGGGCCACAGATACGCAGTATTTT.

The chain uses TRBV19 and TRBJ2-1; TRBD2 agrees at 10 bases. V was pared by 7 bases and J by 6 bases, with 9 bases of the junction left unmatched. Germline-derived CDR1 and CDR2 are LNHDA and SQIVND (reference sequence). The CDR3 sequence is 15 residues long. The CDR3 DNA follows: TGTGCCAGTAACAAAGGGCTAGCGGGAGCCAATGAGCAGTTCTTC. Its translation: CASNKGLAGANEQFF. Full variable domain (outside the CDR3, taken from reference TRBV19 and TRBJ2-1): DGGITQSPKYLFRKEGQNVTLSCEQNLNHDAMYWYRQDPGQGLRLIYYSQIVNDFQKGDIAEGYSVSREKKESFPLTVTSAQKNPTAFYLCASNKGLAGANEQFFGPGTRLTVL.

For the CDR3, the DNA is TGTGCCAGTAGTATCGGCCAGATGAACACCGGGGAGCTGTTTTTT. This translates into CASSIGQMNTGELFF. V and J are TRBV19 and TRBJ2-2; no definite D call. Germline V CDR1 and CDR2: LNHDA, SQIVND (reference sequence). The CDR3 has 15 residues. V gave up 3 bases and J gave up 1 base, with 9 bases separating them.